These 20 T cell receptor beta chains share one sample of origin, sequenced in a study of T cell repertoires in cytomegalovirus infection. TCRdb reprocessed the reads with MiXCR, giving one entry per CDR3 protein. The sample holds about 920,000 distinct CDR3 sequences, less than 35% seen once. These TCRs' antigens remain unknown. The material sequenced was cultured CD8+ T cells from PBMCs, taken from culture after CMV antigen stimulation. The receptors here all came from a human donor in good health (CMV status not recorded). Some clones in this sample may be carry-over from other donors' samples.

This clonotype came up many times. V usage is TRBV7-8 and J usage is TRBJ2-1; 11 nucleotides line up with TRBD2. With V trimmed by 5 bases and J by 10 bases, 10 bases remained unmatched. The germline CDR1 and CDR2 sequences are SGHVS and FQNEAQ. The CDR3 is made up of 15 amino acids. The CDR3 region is CASSALAGGPGEQFF. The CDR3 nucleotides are TGTGCCAGCAGCGCGTTAGCGGGGGGGCCCGGCGAGCAGTTCTTC.

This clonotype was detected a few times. The CDR3 loop reads CASYEQAVFEAFF. CDR3 sequence (DNA): TGTGCCAGCTACGAGCAAGCAGTCTTTGAAGCTTTCTTT. The chain is built from TRBV6-1 and TRBJ1-1; D is unresolved. Germline values: CDR1 MNHNS, CDR2 SASEGT. With 8 bases removed from V and 7 bases from J, the gap between germline ends came to 17 bases. The CDR3 loop spans 13 amino acids.

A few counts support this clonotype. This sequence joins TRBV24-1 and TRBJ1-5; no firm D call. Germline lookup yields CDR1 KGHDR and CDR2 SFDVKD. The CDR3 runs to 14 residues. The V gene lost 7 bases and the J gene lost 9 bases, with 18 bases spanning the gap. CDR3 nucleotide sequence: TGTGCCACCAGACAAGGATGGGCTCGGGGGCCCCAGCATTTT. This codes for CATRQGWARGPQHF.

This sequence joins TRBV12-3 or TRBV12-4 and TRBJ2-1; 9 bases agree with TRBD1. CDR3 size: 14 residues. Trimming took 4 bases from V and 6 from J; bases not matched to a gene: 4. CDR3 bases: TGTGCCAGCAGTTGGACAGGGGTGGGCAATGAGCAGTTCTTC. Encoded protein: CASSWTGVGNEQFF.

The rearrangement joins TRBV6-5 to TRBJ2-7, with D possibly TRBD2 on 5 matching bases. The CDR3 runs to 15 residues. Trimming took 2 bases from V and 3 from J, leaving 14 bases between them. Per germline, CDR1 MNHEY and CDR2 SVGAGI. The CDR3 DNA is TGTGCCAGCAGTTACGTTCGGGGATTAGACTACGAGCAGTACTTC. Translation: CASSYVRGLDYEQYF.

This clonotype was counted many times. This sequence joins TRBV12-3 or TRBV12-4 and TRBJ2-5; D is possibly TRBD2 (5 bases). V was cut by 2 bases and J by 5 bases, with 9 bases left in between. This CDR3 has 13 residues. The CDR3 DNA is TGTGCCAGCAGTTTATCGGGAATGGAGACCCAGTACTTC. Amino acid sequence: CASSLSGMETQYF.

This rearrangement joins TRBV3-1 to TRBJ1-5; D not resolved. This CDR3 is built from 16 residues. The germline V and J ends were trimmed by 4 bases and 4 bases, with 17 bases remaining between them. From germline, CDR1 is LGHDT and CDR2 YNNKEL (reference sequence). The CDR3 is CASSPAGRSPNQPQHF. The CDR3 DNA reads TGTGCCAGCAGCCCCGCGGGGAGGTCCCCTAATCAGCCCCAGCATTTT.

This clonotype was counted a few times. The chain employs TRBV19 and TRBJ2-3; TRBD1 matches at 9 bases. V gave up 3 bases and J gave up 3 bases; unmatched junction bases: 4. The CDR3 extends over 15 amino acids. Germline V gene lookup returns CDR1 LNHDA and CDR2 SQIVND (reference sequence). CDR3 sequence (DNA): TGTGCCAGTAGTATGGACAGGGGAGGGACAGATACGCAGTATTTT. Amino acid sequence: CASSMDRGGTDTQYF. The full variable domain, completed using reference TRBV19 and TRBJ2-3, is DGGITQSPKYLFRKEGQNVTLSCEQNLNHDAMYWYRQDPGQGLRLIYYSQIVNDFQKGDIAEGYSVSREKKESFPLTVTSAQKNPTAFYLCASSMDRGGTDTQYFGPGTRLTVL.

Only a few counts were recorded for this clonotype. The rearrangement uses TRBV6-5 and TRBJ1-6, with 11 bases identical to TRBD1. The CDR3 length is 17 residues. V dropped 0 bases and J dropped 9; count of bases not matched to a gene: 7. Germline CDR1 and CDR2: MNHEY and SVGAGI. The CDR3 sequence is CASSYSRDRGFGSPLHF. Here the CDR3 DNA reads TGTGCCAGCAGTTACTCGAGGGACAGGGGGTTTGGTTCACCCCTCCACTTT.

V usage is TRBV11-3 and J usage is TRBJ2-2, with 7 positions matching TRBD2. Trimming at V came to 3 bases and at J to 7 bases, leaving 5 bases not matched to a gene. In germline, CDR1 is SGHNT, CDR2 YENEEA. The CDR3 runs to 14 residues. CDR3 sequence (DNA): TGTGCCAGCAGCTTGCGGGGGATGAACGGGGAGCTGTTTTTT. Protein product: CASSLRGMNGELFF.

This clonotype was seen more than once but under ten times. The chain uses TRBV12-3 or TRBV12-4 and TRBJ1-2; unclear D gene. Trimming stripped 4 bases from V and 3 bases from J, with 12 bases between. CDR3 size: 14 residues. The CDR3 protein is CASSSRGIYYGYTF. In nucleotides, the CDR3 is TGTGCCAGCAGTTCCCGAGGGATCTACTATGGCTACACCTTC.

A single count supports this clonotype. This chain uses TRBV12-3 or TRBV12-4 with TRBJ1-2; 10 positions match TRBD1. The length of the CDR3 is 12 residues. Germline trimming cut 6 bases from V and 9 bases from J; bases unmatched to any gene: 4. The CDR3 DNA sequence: TGTGCCAGCAGCCTGGGACAGGGGAGCTACACCTTC. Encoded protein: CASSLGQGSYTF.

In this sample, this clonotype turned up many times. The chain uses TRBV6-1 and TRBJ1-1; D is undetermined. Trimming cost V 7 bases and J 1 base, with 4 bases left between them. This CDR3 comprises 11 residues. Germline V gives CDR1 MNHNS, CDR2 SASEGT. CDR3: CASTGNTEAFF. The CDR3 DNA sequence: TGTGCCAGCACCGGGAACACTGAAGCTTTCTTT.

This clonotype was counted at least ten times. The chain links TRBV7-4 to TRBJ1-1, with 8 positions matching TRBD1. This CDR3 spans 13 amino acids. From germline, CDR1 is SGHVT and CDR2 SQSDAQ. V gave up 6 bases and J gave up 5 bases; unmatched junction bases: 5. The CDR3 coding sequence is TGTGCCAGCAGTCCCAGGACAGGGACTGAAGCTTTCTTT. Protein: CASSPRTGTEAFF.

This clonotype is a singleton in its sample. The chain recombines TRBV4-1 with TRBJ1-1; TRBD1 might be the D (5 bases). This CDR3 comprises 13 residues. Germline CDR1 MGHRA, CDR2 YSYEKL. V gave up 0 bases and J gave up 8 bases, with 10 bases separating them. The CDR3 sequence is CASSQDEGLEAFF. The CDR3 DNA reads TGCGCCAGCAGCCAAGACGAGGGACTCGAAGCTTTCTTT.

The CDR3 sequence: CASSSEEDGVSYEQYV. The CDR3 coding sequence is TGTGCCAGCAGCTCCGAGGAGGACGGGGTATCCTACGAGCAGTACGTC. This sequence joins TRBV7-9 and TRBJ2-7, with D perhaps matching TRBD2 (5 bases). V was shortened by 4 bases and J by 1 base, with 17 bases between the two germline ends. Germline-derived CDR1 and CDR2 are SEHNR and FQNEAQ (reference sequence). CDR3 length: 16 residues.

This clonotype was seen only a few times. The CDR3 bases are TGTGCCAGCAGCTCCCTAGTCTACGAGCAGTACTTC. The encoded protein is CASSSLVYEQYF. The chain uses TRBV7-8 and TRBJ2-7; no firm D call. With 4 bases removed from V and 3 bases from J, the gap between germline ends came to 7 bases. The CDR3 is 12 amino acids. Germline V CDR1 and CDR2: SGHVS, FQNEAQ.

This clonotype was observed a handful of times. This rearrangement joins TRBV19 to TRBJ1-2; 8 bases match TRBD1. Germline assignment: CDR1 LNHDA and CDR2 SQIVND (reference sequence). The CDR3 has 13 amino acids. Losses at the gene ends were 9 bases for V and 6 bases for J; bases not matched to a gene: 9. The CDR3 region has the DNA TGTGCCAGCTCGGACAGGGTGCTGGATGGCTACACCTTC. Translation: CASSDRVLDGYTF.

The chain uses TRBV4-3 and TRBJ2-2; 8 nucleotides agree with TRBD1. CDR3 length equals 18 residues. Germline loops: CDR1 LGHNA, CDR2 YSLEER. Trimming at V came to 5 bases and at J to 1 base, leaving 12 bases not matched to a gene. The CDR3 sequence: CASSTRTGSRGNTGELFF. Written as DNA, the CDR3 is TGCGCCAGCAGCACACGGACAGGGTCGAGGGGGAACACCGGGGAGCTGTTTTTT.

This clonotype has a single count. The CDR3 loop reads CASSLGGGDSTDTQYF. For the CDR3, the DNA is TGTGCCAGCAGCTTAGGCGGGGGTGATAGCACAGATACGCAGTATTTT. This chain connects TRBV7-9 to TRBJ2-3; 7 bases align to TRBD2. The CDR3 length is 16 residues. Trimming took 1 base from V and 0 from J; bases not matched to a gene: 4. Germline CDR1 reads SEHNR; CDR2 reads FQNEAQ (reference sequence).